This T cell receptor beta chain is from a study of radiotherapy plus CTLA-4 blockade in lung cancer. About the research overall: Patients showed objective responses in roughly 18% of cases and disease control in under 40%. Points from the study as a whole: Interferon-beta, together with early blood T cell clone dynamics, reportedly best predicted response.

As to this clone: Antigen: not known.

CDR1 and CDR2 from the germline V gene are SGHDT and YYEEEE. The CDR3 has 14 amino acids. V was clipped by 2 bases and J by 4 bases, with 12 bases between them. The data were produced by immunoSEQ multiplex PCR, yet TCRdb's version contains in-frame clones alone and is incomplete. In the table there are 120,000 or so clones, more than 65% of which are singletons. The chain joins TRBV5-6 to TRBJ1-2; D is uncertain. This material consisted of peripheral blood, taken from a patient treated with radiotherapy plus ipilimumab. The source is a human donor with non-small cell lung cancer who had a partial response to radiotherapy plus ipilimumab. As DNA, the CDR3 is TGTGCCAGCAGCTTTTCAGCATACAGCTATGGCTACACCTTC. This translates into CASSFSAYSYGYTF.